This T cell receptor beta chain came from a study of shared clonotypes between healthy human individuals. Assay used: immunoSEQ multiplex PCR; TCRdb lists only in-frame clones, some missing. The data contain about 1.1 million clones, roughly 80% of them singletons. Overall study findings and caveats: Sorted-subset samples were not fully sequenced, rarefaction indicated.

Trimming removed 5 bases at V and 5 bases at J, with 6 bases between. This CDR3 has 11 residues. Looked up from germline, CDR1 is LNHDA and CDR2 is SQIVND (reference sequence). On this clone itself: Its target is not known.

Recent acute infections and vaccinations were absent in the healthy HIV-negative adult donors. The donors were all Caucasian adults (living in Nashville, Tennessee). The chain is built from TRBV19 and TRBJ1-1; D unclear. The sequenced material came from memory CD4+ T cells from PBMCs. Subset: CD45RA-negative fraction. The TCR was taken from a man aged 18 to 35 in good health. Some clones in this sample may be carry-over from other donors' samples. Here the CDR3 reads CASSARTEAFF. CDR3 coding DNA: TGTGCCAGTAGTGCGAGAACTGAAGCTTTCTTT. The full variable domain, its missing parts supplied by reference TRBV19 and TRBJ1-1, is DGGITQSPKYLFRKEGQNVTLSCEQNLNHDAMYWYRQDPGQGLRLIYYSQIVNDFQKGDIAEGYSVSREKKESFPLTVTSAQKNPTAFYLCASSARTEAFFGQGTRLTVV.